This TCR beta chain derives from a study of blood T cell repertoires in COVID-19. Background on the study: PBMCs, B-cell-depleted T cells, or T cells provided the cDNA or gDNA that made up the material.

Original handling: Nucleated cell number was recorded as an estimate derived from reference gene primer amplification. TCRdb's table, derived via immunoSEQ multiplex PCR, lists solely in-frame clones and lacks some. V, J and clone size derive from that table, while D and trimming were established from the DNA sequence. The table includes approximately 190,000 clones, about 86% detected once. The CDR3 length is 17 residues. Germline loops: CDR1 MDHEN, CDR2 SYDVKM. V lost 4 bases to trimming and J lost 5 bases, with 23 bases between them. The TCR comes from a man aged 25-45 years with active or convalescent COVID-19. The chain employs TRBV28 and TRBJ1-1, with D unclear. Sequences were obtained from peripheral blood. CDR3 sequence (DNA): TGTGCCAGCAGTTCGCCTCCTGTGGCGGATAGGAAGACTGAAGCTTTCTTT. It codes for CASSSPPVADRKTEAFF.